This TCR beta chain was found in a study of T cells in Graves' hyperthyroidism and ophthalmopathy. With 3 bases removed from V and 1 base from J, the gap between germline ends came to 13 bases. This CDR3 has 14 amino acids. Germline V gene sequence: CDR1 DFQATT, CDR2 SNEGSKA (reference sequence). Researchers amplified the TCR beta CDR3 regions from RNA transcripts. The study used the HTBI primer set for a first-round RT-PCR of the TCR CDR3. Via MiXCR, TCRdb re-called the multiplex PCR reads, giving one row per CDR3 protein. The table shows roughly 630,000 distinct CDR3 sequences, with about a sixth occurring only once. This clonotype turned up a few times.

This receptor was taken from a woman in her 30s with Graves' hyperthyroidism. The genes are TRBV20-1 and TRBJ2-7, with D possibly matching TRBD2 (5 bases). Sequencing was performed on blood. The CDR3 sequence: CSARDGLASYEQYF. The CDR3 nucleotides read TGCAGTGCTAGGGACGGTCTAGCTTCCTACGAGCAGTACTTC.